This T cell receptor beta chain was documented in a study of a mutant IDH1 vaccine in newly diagnosed glioma. Study summary: The treated population exhibited a male proportion of approximately 62%, a female proportion of roughly 40%, and a mean age of about 40 years. Earlier therapy was either radiotherapy, temozolomide, or both, and most got both.

The germline V gene has CDR1 SSHAT and CDR2 FNYEAQ (reference sequence). The CDR3 length is 18 residues. Regarding the study as a whole: Vaccination elicited immune responses in around 92% of patients.

Repertoires were generated with immunoSEQ multiplex PCR, while TCRdb's copy carries only in-frame clones and drops some. The top ten clones hold roughly 4% of a sample with approximately 16,000 clones, roughly 95% of them seen once. Time point in this sample: baseline, week 1 (first vaccination visit). The treatment was: pre-vaccination baseline after standard-of-care therapy. New WHO grade 3 or 4 astrocytomas that were IDH1-mutant and ATRX-lost had been found in donors. Concerning this clone itself: Its cognate antigen is unknown. A junction end diverges from the germline sequence, so it may reflect a read error.

The receptor was isolated from a woman under 30 with glioma. Some clones in this sample may be carry-over from other donors' samples. The sample consisted of peripheral blood mononuclear cells (PBMCs), taken from a glioma patient treated with radiotherapy, temozolomide or both. The V call is TRBV7-7, the J call TRBJ2-2; 11 bases map to TRBD2. CDR3 bases: TGTGCTAGCAGCTTAGGTGTTAGCGGGAGGGCCGGCACCGGGGAGCTGTTTTTT. Its translation is CASSLGVSGRAGTGELFF.